Shown below are 32 T cell receptor beta chains from a single sample sequenced in a study of technical replicates of blood from a few donors. Data came from immunoSEQ multiplex PCR; TCRdb stores just in-frame clones and leaves some out. The table shows more than 90,000 clones, with approximately 96% occurring only once. Input material: T cells isolated from PBMCs. All receptors derive from a human donor in good health.

The V and J genes are TRBV5-1 and TRBJ2-2; weak D call: TRBD1 (6 bases). V lost 2 bases and J 4 bases, leaving 18 bases between the germline ends. CDR1 and CDR2 from the germline V gene are SGHRS and YFSETQ. The CDR3 length is 17 residues. This CDR3 is CASSFWPKGESTGELFF. In DNA, the CDR3 is TGCGCCAGCAGCTTTTGGCCAAAGGGGGAGTCCACCGGGGAGCTGTTTTTT. Based on the CDR3 plus reference TRBV5-1 and TRBJ2-2, the full variable domain is KAGVTQTPRYLIKTRGQQVTLSCSPISGHRSVSWYQQTPGQGLQFLFEYFSETQRNKGNFPGRFSGRQFSNSRSEMNVSTLELGDSALYLCASSFWPKGESTGELFFGEGSRLTVL.

The chain joins TRBV9 to TRBJ1-1; a weak D match, TRBD1 (5 bases). Between the trimmed V and J ends, which lost 6 bases and 1 base, there was a span of 7 bases. This CDR3 has 12 amino acids. Germline V gene data show CDR1 as SGDLS and CDR2 as YYNGEE. CDR3 loop: CASTGGNTEAFF. The CDR3 DNA reads as TGTGCCAGCACCGGGGGGAACACTGAAGCTTTCTTT.

The chain employs TRBV13 and TRBJ2-1; D gene ambiguous. The CDR3 loop spans 11 amino acids. V lost 7 bases, J lost 8 bases, and 9 bases lay in between. Germline V gene data show CDR1 as PRHDT and CDR2 as FYEKMQ (reference sequence). The CDR3 sequence: CASTLRDEQFF. The CDR3 DNA sequence: TGTGCCAGCACCCTACGGGATGAGCAGTTCTTC.

This chain links TRBV7-2 with TRBJ1-2, with 9 bases matching TRBD1. The CDR3 contains 13 residues. Germline trimming cut 6 bases from V and 7 bases from J; bases unmatched to any gene: 6. CDR1 is SGHTA, CDR2 FQGNSA, per germline. CDR3 nucleotides: TGTGCCAGCAGTTATACAGGGGGCGCTGGCTACACCTTC. Translating it yields CASSYTGGAGYTF.

This sequence joins TRBV5-1 and TRBJ2-1; TRBD2 matches 12 bases. The ends lost 0 bases at V and 6 bases at J; junction bases unmatched: 4. Germline V gene lookup returns CDR1 SGHRS and CDR2 YFSETQ. This CDR3 is 16 amino acids long. Here the CDR3 reads CASSLAPTSGSNEQFF. The CDR3 DNA reads as TGCGCCAGCAGCTTGGCCCCGACTAGCGGGAGCAATGAGCAGTTCTTC.

The CDR3 spells CASSVHPGTGGSAGANVLTF. DNA for the CDR3: TGTGCCAGCAGCGTACACCCCGGGACAGGGGGCTCAGCTGGGGCCAACGTCCTGACTTTC. The V call is TRBV9, the J call TRBJ2-6, with TRBD1 matching over 12 bases. Germline CDR1 and CDR2: SGDLS and YYNGEE. V dropped 1 base and J dropped 2; count of bases not matched to a gene: 10. The CDR3 contains 20 residues.

The chain carries TRBV6-5 and TRBJ2-7, with a possible D match to TRBD2 (5 bases). CDR1 and CDR2 (germline): MNHEY, SVGAGI. This CDR3 region has 11 residues. Trimming shortened V by 8 bases and J by 6 bases, and 11 bases separated the two germline ends. CDR3 protein: CASGLAVEQYF. CDR3 DNA sequence: TGTGCCAGCGGTCTAGCTGTCGAGCAGTACTTC.

The V gene is TRBV5-1, the J gene TRBJ2-6; 9 nucleotides align to TRBD1. This CDR3 has 17 residues. The V and J ends lost 2 bases and 2 bases, in that order; junction bases with no gene match: 5. Germline CDR1 SGHRS, CDR2 YFSETQ. The DNA of the CDR3 is TGCGCCAGCAGCTTTTCGGGACAGGGAACTGGGGCCAACGTCCTGACTTTC. It translates to CASSFSGQGTGANVLTF.

The rearrangement uses TRBV7-2 and TRBJ2-7; D unclear. The V end lost 6 bases, the J end lost 4 bases, and 10 bases lay between the germline ends. CDR1 and CDR2 (germline): SGHTA, FQGNSA. The CDR3 length is 12 residues. CDR3 sequence (DNA): TGTGCCAGCAGTTCTAGTGGGTACGAGCAGTACTTC. Translation gives CASSSSGYEQYF.

The chain employs TRBV28 and TRBJ2-2, with 10 bases fitting TRBD2. CDR1 and CDR2 (germline): MDHEN, SYDVKM. V lost 6 bases to trimming and J lost 0 bases; unmatched junction nucleotides: 13. CDR3 length: 19 amino acids. The chain's CDR3 is CASSRGLAKIIANTGELFF. The CDR3 DNA follows: TGTGCCAGCAGCCGGGGACTAGCGAAAATAATTGCGAACACCGGGGAGCTGTTTTTT.

This sequence joins TRBV19 and TRBJ2-5; TRBD2 matches at 13 bases. Germline V CDR1 and CDR2: LNHDA, SQIVND (reference sequence). The junction had 8 bases not matched to a gene; V was cut back by 5 bases and J by 5 bases. CDR3 length equals 16 residues. The CDR3 coding sequence is TGTGCCAGTAGTGAGACTAGCGGGAGGTCGGGGGAGACCCAGTACTTC. It translates to CASSETSGRSGETQYF.

The chain recombines TRBV18 with TRBJ2-3; D gene uncertain. Trimming left V 4 bases short and J 0 bases short, with 8 bases between. Germline loops: CDR1 KGHSH, CDR2 LQKENI. The CDR3 has 14 residues. CDR3 nucleotide sequence: TGTGCCAGCTCACGCGAACTCAGCACAGATACGCAGTATTTT. It specifies CASSRELSTDTQYF.

The rearrangement links TRBV27 to TRBJ2-3; D gene uncertain. The germline CDR1 and CDR2 sequences are MNHEY and SMNVEV (reference sequence). The germline V and J ends were trimmed by 4 bases and 6 bases, with 11 bases remaining between them. CDR3 length: 13 amino acids. In DNA form, the CDR3 reads TGTGCCAGCAGTTATTCCAGGTCCGATACGCAGTATTTT. Amino acids: CASSYSRSDTQYF.

The V gene is TRBV2, the J gene TRBJ1-5, with D uncertain. V was clipped by 10 bases and J by 0 bases, with 10 bases between them. Germline CDR1 is SNHLY and CDR2 is FYNNEI. The CDR3 is made up of 13 amino acids. The CDR3 DNA sequence: TGTGCCATCTTACGGGATAGCAATCAGCCCCAGCATTTT. This gives the protein CAILRDSNQPQHF.

The V call is TRBV27, the J call TRBJ1-2; D gene uncertain. The V end lost 7 bases, the J end lost 2 bases, and 8 bases lay between the germline ends. Germline assignment: CDR1 MNHEY and CDR2 SMNVEV (reference sequence). The CDR3 is made up of 12 amino acids. CDR3 residues: CASKGGNYGYTF. CDR3 DNA: TGTGCCAGCAAGGGAGGCAACTATGGCTACACCTTC.

The rearrangement links TRBV18 to TRBJ2-1; 10 bases are a match to TRBD1. Per the germline V gene, CDR1 is KGHSH and CDR2 is LQKENI. This CDR3 is built from 18 residues. The V gene end was trimmed by 4 bases and the J gene end by 1 base; junction bases not matched to a gene: 10. The CDR3: CASSLMPGQGFSYNEQFF. The CDR3 coding sequence is TGTGCCAGCTCACTTATGCCGGGACAGGGGTTTTCCTACAATGAGCAGTTCTTC.

The V and J genes are TRBV19 and TRBJ2-3; 10 positions match TRBD2. Germline V gene data show CDR1 as LNHDA and CDR2 as SQIVND (reference sequence). This CDR3 contains 17 residues. J gave up 0 bases and V 4 bases, and 7 bases lay outside the gene matches. The CDR3 reads CASSTSGSISSTDTQYF. The CDR3 DNA follows: TGTGCCAGTAGTACTAGCGGGAGTATCTCTAGCACAGATACGCAGTATTTT.

The chain carries TRBV2 and TRBJ2-2, with TRBD1 matching 10 bases. The CDR3 covers 16 residues. The V segment lost 2 bases and the J segment 6 bases; nucleotides outside the gene matches: 6. Looked up from germline, CDR1 is SNHLY and CDR2 is FYNNEI. The CDR3 DNA reads as TGTGCCAGCAGTGAAATAGGGACAGGGGTTGCCGGGGAGCTGTTTTTT. It codes for CASSEIGTGVAGELFF.

The chain links TRBV19 to TRBJ1-2; 7 bases agree with TRBD1. Germline trimming cut 2 bases from V and 0 bases from J; bases unmatched to any gene: 6. CDR3 length: 16 residues. The V gene's germline CDR1 is LNHDA and CDR2 SQIVND (reference sequence). CDR3 nucleotide sequence: TGTGCCAGTAGTATAAATCCAGGGGGATCTAACTATGGCTACACCTTC. This encodes CASSINPGGSNYGYTF.

The sample holds one count of this clone. V usage is TRBV7-9 and J usage is TRBJ2-5; tentative D call: TRBD2 (6 bases). Trimming took 1 base from V and 7 from J, leaving 13 bases between them. There are 14 residues in the CDR3. Germline V gives CDR1 SEHNR, CDR2 FQNEAQ (reference sequence). The DNA for the CDR3 is TGTGCCAGCAGCTTAGGCGGGGCCGGCAGGACCCAGTACTTC. Protein sequence: CASSLGGAGRTQYF.

J is TRBJ1-5 and V is TRBV7-3; 7 bases line up with TRBD1. This CDR3 region has 16 residues. Germline lookup yields CDR1 SGHTA and CDR2 FQGTGA. V trimming: 5 bases; J trimming: 0 bases; junction bases outside the gene matches: 7. DNA for the CDR3: TGTGCCAGCAGCCTTGGGACAGTAGATAGCAATCAGCCCCAGCATTTT. It is translated as CASSLGTVDSNQPQHF.

The chain has TRBV7-9 and TRBJ1-5, with D unresolved. The CDR3 loop spans 12 amino acids. Germline CDR1 is SEHNR and CDR2 is FQNEAQ (reference sequence). Deletions cut 6 bases from V and 5 bases from J, with 8 bases between. The CDR3 is CASRVEDQPQHF. The CDR3 bases are TGTGCCAGCAGAGTAGAAGATCAGCCCCAGCATTTT.

This chain connects TRBV6-5 to TRBJ2-7, with TRBD2 matching over 8 bases. V shed 4 bases, J shed 6 bases, and the junction held 8 bases outside the gene matches. CDR1 and CDR2 from the germline V gene are MNHEY and SVGAGI. This CDR3 region has 14 residues. DNA for the CDR3: TGTGCCAGCAGTTTAGCGGGAACCCTTCGCGAGCAGTACTTC. This encodes CASSLAGTLREQYF.

The gene calls are TRBV6-5 and TRBJ2-1; 8 bases align to TRBD1. The germline V gene has CDR1 MNHEY and CDR2 SVGAGI. This CDR3 has 15 amino acids. V lost 2 bases, J lost 6 bases, and 6 bases stayed unmatched. CDR3 region: CASSYGDRFSNEQFF. CDR3 coding DNA: TGTGCCAGCAGTTACGGGGACAGGTTTAGCAATGAGCAGTTCTTC.

The chain combines TRBV6-1 with TRBJ2-1; weak D call: TRBD2 (6 bases). V lost 2 bases to trimming and J lost 4 bases, with 12 bases between them. The CDR3 contains 15 residues. CDR1 and CDR2 (germline): MNHNS, SASEGT. CDR3 protein: CASSERRDPYNEQFF. CDR3 DNA sequence: TGTGCCAGCAGTGAAAGGCGGGATCCATACAATGAGCAGTTCTTC.

This clone showed up just a few times. V gene TRBV7-2 combines with J gene TRBJ2-7; D gene ambiguous. The CDR3 runs to 11 residues. Germline V gives CDR1 SGHTA, CDR2 FQGNSA. The V gene lost 4 bases and the J gene lost 6 bases, with 7 bases spanning the gap. CDR3 sequence (DNA): TGTGCCAGCAGCTCGCGCACCGAGCAGTACTTC. Protein sequence: CASSSRTEQYF.

The chain recombines TRBV5-1 with TRBJ2-3; the D is unclear. With 0 bases removed from V and 2 bases from J, the gap between germline ends came to 10 bases. This CDR3 is built from 15 residues. The germline V gene encodes CDR1 SGHRS and CDR2 YFSETQ. CDR3 nucleotides: TGCGCCAGCAGCTTGGACTCCGCAAACACAGATACGCAGTATTTT. Protein: CASSLDSANTDTQYF.

The genes are TRBV18 and TRBJ2-2, with D perhaps matching TRBD1 (5 bases). The CDR3 loop spans 16 amino acids. The V gene lost 2 bases and the J gene lost 5 bases, with 15 bases spanning the gap. Per the germline V gene, CDR1 is KGHSH and CDR2 is LQKENI. The CDR3, as DNA: TGTGCCAGCTCACCAGAGCAGGGTGTTTGGACCGGGGAGCTGTTTTTT. Translated: CASSPEQGVWTGELFF.

V and J are TRBV18 and TRBJ2-5; TRBD2 matches 10 bases. The length of the CDR3 is 17 residues. The germline V gene has CDR1 KGHSH and CDR2 LQKENI. The V and J ends lost 3 bases and 3 bases, in that order; junction bases with no gene match: 10. The CDR3 bases are TGTGCCAGCTCACCCACGCTAGCGGGAGTTAGGGAAGAGACCCAGTACTTC. It codes for CASSPTLAGVREETQYF.

The chain recombines TRBV18 with TRBJ2-4; 9 bases fit TRBD2. The CDR3 sequence is 14 residues long. The ends lost 2 bases at V and 9 bases at J; junction bases unmatched: 5. The germline V gene has CDR1 KGHSH and CDR2 LQKENI. DNA for the CDR3: TGTGCCAGCTCACCAGGCGGGAGGGGCGTCATTCAGTACTTC. Translated, it gives CASSPGGRGVIQYF.

This chain joins TRBV5-1 and TRBJ1-3; TRBD1 aligns across 7 bases. The CDR3 has 14 residues. V gave up 7 bases and J gave up 0 bases; unmatched junction bases: 4. Per the germline V gene, CDR1 is SGHRS and CDR2 is YFSETQ. The CDR3 here is CASRQGSSGNTIYF. Written as DNA, the CDR3 is TGCGCCAGCCGACAGGGTAGCTCTGGAAACACCATATATTTT.

V and J are TRBV4-3 and TRBJ2-7, with D possibly TRBD1 on 6 matching bases. Germline assignment: CDR1 LGHNA and CDR2 YSLEER. The CDR3 contains 16 residues. Trimming took off 0 bases at V and 3 bases at J, with 15 bases between the two ends. CDR3 sequence reads: CASSQDLIGTNYEQYF. CDR3 sequence (DNA): TGCGCCAGCAGCCAAGATCTTATTGGGACAAACTACGAGCAGTACTTC.